This paragraph reports one T cell receptor (beta chain). Its antigen is still unknown. Measured with immunoSEQ multiplex PCR; TCRdb has only the in-frame clones, and not every one. The repertoire holds tens of thousands of clones, with 87% as singletons. The entry originates in a study of T cells in localized non-small cell lung cancer. Study-level findings and limits: A denser population of T cells in blood accompanied longer overall survival. Median around 54 top-100 tumor clones were shared with paired adjacent lung. Heterogeneity stays possible, as sequencing covered only one tumor region. Tumor trailed uninvolved adjacent lung in T cell clonality, which peaked there.

This TCR was recovered from a male donor at least 60 years old with stage I lung adenocarcinoma. This material consisted of peripheral blood, taken before any cancer treatment.

This CDR3 reads CASSPIRGEAYEQYF. CDR3 bases: TGTGCCAGCAGCCCTATCCGCGGGGAAGCGTACGAGCAGTACTTC. The rearrangement joins TRBV5-5 to TRBJ2-7; possible D gene TRBD2, 6 bases. This CDR3 is 15 amino acids long. Trimming took off 4 bases at V and 4 bases at J, with 18 bases between the two ends. The germline V gene has CDR1 SGHKS and CDR2 YYEKEE (reference sequence). The whole variable domain, filled in from reference TRBV5-5 and TRBJ2-7, reads DAGVTQSPTHLIKTRGQQVTLRCSPISGHKSVSWYQQVLGQGPQFIFQYYEKEERGRGNFPDRFSARQFPNYSSELNVNALLLGDSALYLCASSPIRGEAYEQYFGPGTRLTVT.